A selection of T cell receptor beta chains follows, all from one sample in a study of control samples from healthy donors and cancer patients. Assay: immunoSEQ multiplex PCR; the TCRdb copy retains only in-frame clones and omits some. The sample includes some 4,000 clones, approximately 75% seen only once; the top ten take approximately 9%. The sequencing sample was made of formalin-fixed, paraffin-embedded tissue. The source is a female donor with melanoma. The CDR3 runs from the conserved cysteine through the conserved F or W. Fields, in order: V gene, CDR3 protein.

>TRBV5-1
CASSRSGSGGQFF
>TRBV2
CASSFLPGQRTHTDTQYF
>TRBV24-1
CATSRQLSYEQYF
>TRBV5-1
CASSLEYRSTDTQYF
>TRBV5-4
CASSGPGTGARDF
>TRBV20-1
CSARLAYGYTF
>TRBV5-4
CASSLQGGWDRAQYF
>TRBV13
CASSSRGTSGYTQYF
>TRBV7-9
CASSLGPLNQPQHF
>TRBV6-2/TRBV6-3
CASSYGGEQFF
>TRBV27
CASNPGQGDQPQHF
>TRBV7-2
CASSSRLLGGGYNEQFF
>TRBV7-8
CASSPGVLAYNEQFF
>TRBV5-4
CASSLLGTGNTGELFF
>TRBV7-8
CASSPIRETQYF
>TRBV7-6
CASSLAGQGNTIYF
>TRBV11-1
CASSSGPVSYEQYF
>TRBV19
CASNIRRARQPQHF
>TRBV6-5
CASRESSYNEQFF
>TRBV19
CASSSGGGAMLEQYF